The present T cell receptor (beta chain) was sequenced within a study of identical twins. CDR1 and CDR2 (germline): LGHNA, YNFKEQ. The CDR3 is made up of 15 amino acids. V was trimmed by 0 bases and J by 1 base, leaving 10 bases between them. TCRdb re-called the 5' RACE reads through MiXCR, storing one row per CDR3 protein. The data contain approximately 1.8 million distinct CDR3 sequences, roughly 35% of them singletons. In regard to this clonotype: This may be a read error: a much more frequent sequence differs by one nucleotide.

The rearrangement links TRBV4-2 to TRBJ2-7, with no clear D. This receptor was obtained from a newborn girl in good health. The sample consisted of cord blood. In nucleotides, the CDR3 is TGTGCCAGCAGCCAAGAAGGTCCCCAGTCCTACGAGCAGTACTTC. It yields the protein CASSQEGPQSYEQYF.